This T cell receptor (beta chain) was found in a study of cytomegalovirus exposure and HLA in healthy donors. About the study: The same platform as the 666 first-cohort repertoires was used for the 120 validation repertoires, a later analysis reported.

Sequencing used immunoSEQ multiplex PCR; TCRdb keeps in-frame clones, though not all of them. Among fewer than 300,000 clones listed, roughly 90% were seen once. These donors were members of the 120-subject validation cohort, a group separate from the roughly 670-subject first cohort. Germline assignment: CDR1 MNHEY and CDR2 SVGAGI. Trimming took 6 bases from V and 0 from J; bases not matched to a gene: 3. The CDR3 contains 15 residues. The sample taken for sequencing was PBMCs. The V gene is TRBV6-5, the J gene TRBJ1-5; TRBD1 aligns across 9 bases. The sequence was obtained from a woman under 30 in good health and CMV-seronegative. The CDR3, as DNA: TGTGCCAGCAGGGGGACAGGGAGTAGCAATCAGCCCCAGCATTTT. It encodes CASRGTGSSNQPQHF.